The 21 T cell receptor beta chains below were found in one sample sequenced in a study of blood T cell repertoires in COVID-19. Generated by immunoSEQ multiplex PCR, the TCRdb table keeps only in-frame clones and is missing some. The table lists roughly 340,000 clones, approximately 90% of them singletons. Sequenced input: peripheral blood. These TCRs come from a woman in her late teens or twenties who had recovered from COVID-19.

The V and J genes are TRBV19 and TRBJ2-1, with D tentatively TRBD1 (6 bases). Trimming shortened V by 4 bases and J by 1 base, and 8 bases separated the two germline ends. This CDR3 region has 14 residues. Germline V gives CDR1 LNHDA, CDR2 SQIVND (reference sequence). The CDR3 is CASSTDSSYNEQFF. CDR3 nucleotides: TGTGCCAGTAGTACGGACAGTTCCTACAATGAGCAGTTCTTC.

This rearrangement joins TRBV24-1 to TRBJ2-1; 8 bases align to TRBD1. The CDR3 is made up of 16 amino acids. Germline V gives CDR1 KGHDR, CDR2 SFDVKD. V lost 4 bases, J lost 5 bases, and 9 bases stayed unmatched. For the CDR3, the DNA is TGTGCCACCAGTGACCGGACAGGGATTGTTGACAATGAGCAGTTCTTC. Translation gives CATSDRTGIVDNEQFF.

V is TRBV27 and J is TRBJ2-5; 8 nucleotides agree with TRBD1. Looked up from germline, CDR1 is MNHEY and CDR2 is SMNVEV (reference sequence). The V and J ends lost 1 base and 4 bases, in that order; junction bases with no gene match: 8. This CDR3 region has 16 residues. CDR3 protein: CASSLYPRTGRETQYF. The CDR3, as DNA: TGTGCCAGCAGTTTATACCCGCGGACAGGGCGAGAGACCCAGTACTTC.

The chain is built from TRBV7-2 and TRBJ2-7, with 7 nucleotides matching TRBD1. Germline loops: CDR1 SGHTA, CDR2 FQGNSA. The V and J ends lost 5 bases and 1 base, in that order; junction bases with no gene match: 5. The CDR3 is 14 amino acids. Here the CDR3 reads CASSHTGVSYEQYV. CDR3 in DNA: TGTGCCAGCAGCCATACAGGGGTTTCCTACGAGCAGTACGTC.

With respect to this clone: Germline and junction disagree at one end, which may indicate a read error. The CDR3 reads CASSQSSSRVF. In DNA, the CDR3 is TGTGCCAGCAGCCAGAGTAGCTCCAGAGTCTTC. The chain employs TRBV3-1 (or the pseudogene TRBV3-2) and TRBJ2-1; D gene unclear. This CDR3 is built from 11 residues. Looked up from germline, CDR1 is LGHDT and CDR2 is YNNKEL (reference sequence).

V gene TRBV5-4 combines with J gene TRBJ1-2; 12 nucleotides match TRBD1. Germline V gene lookup returns CDR1 SGHNT and CDR2 YYREEE (reference sequence). Losses at the gene ends were 3 bases for V and 8 bases for J; bases not matched to a gene: 11. CDR3 length equals 16 residues. CDR3 DNA sequence: TGTGCCAGCAGCTCATCCGGGACAGGGGGCATATACGGCTACACCTTC. Translating it yields CASSSSGTGGIYGYTF.

The chain joins TRBV9 to TRBJ2-1, with TRBD2 as a possible D gene (6 bases). Deletions cut 0 bases from V and 10 bases from J, with 11 bases between. The CDR3 sequence is 13 residues long. Per germline, CDR1 SGDLS and CDR2 YYNGEE. The CDR3 sequence is CASSVASGGEQFF. The DNA for the CDR3 is TGTGCCAGCAGCGTAGCGTCCGGAGGGGAGCAGTTCTTC.

This clone was recorded once. This sample also contains other DNA sequences that code for the same CDR3. The chain carries TRBV11-2 and TRBJ2-1; TRBD2 might be the D (6 bases). Trimming cost V 1 base and J 2 bases, with 6 bases left between them. The CDR3 consists of 14 residues. Looked up from germline, CDR1 is SGHAT and CDR2 is FQNNGV. The CDR3 region has the DNA TGTGCCAGCAGCTTAGGGACTACCTACAATGAGCAGTTCTTC. Amino acids: CASSLGTTYNEQFF.

This sequence joins TRBV7-9 and TRBJ2-7, with 7 bases fitting TRBD1. This CDR3 spans 14 amino acids. Germline V CDR1 and CDR2: SEHNR, FQNEAQ (reference sequence). V trimming: 4 bases; J trimming: 5 bases; junction bases outside the gene matches: 8. CDR3 amino acids: CASSSDRETHEQYV. CDR3 nucleotides: TGTGCCAGCAGCTCCGACAGGGAAACCCACGAGCAGTACGTC.

The rearrangement joins TRBV3-1 (or the pseudogene TRBV3-2) to TRBJ2-1, with D tentatively TRBD2 (5 bases). The CDR3 extends over 17 amino acids. The V gene lost 0 bases and the J gene lost 1 base, with 13 bases spanning the gap. The germline V gene encodes CDR1 LGHDT and CDR2 YNNKEL (reference sequence). In DNA form, the CDR3 reads TGTGCCAGCAGCCAAGATAAGGAGGCAGGTTCCTACAATGAGCAGTTCTTC. Its protein product is CASSQDKEAGSYNEQFF.

This chain uses TRBV12-5 with TRBJ2-1; 10 bases map to TRBD1. This CDR3 is 16 amino acids long. V lost 0 bases to trimming and J lost 6 bases; unmatched junction nucleotides: 5. Per germline, CDR1 LGHNT and CDR2 FRNRAP. CDR3 bases: TGTGCTAGTGGTTTGGTAAGCGGGACAGGGGTCAATGAGCAGTTCTTC. Its translation: CASGLVSGTGVNEQFF.

The chain uses TRBV4-1 and TRBJ2-5; 13 nucleotides agree with TRBD2. Trimming took 4 bases from V and 5 from J; bases not matched to a gene: 4. Germline assignment: CDR1 MGHRA and CDR2 YSYEKL. The CDR3 totals 15 residues. The CDR3 protein is CASSRTSGRGETQYF. In DNA, the CDR3 is TGCGCCAGCAGCCGCACTAGCGGGAGGGGCGAGACCCAGTACTTC.

CDR3 region: CASSLGRGPQETQYF. CDR3 DNA: TGTGCCAGCAGCTTGGGCAGGGGCCCCCAAGAGACCCAGTACTTC. This chain links TRBV5-6 with TRBJ2-5, with D possibly matching TRBD1 (6 bases). Between the trimmed V and J ends, which lost 0 bases and 1 base, there was a span of 10 bases. Germline values: CDR1 SGHDT, CDR2 YYEEEE. The CDR3 sequence is 15 residues long.

This chain joins TRBV7-2 and TRBJ2-3, with 7 bases that match TRBD1. J lost 0 bases, V lost 4 bases, and 10 bases had no gene match. Per the germline V gene, CDR1 is SGHTA and CDR2 is FQGNSA. The CDR3 contains 17 residues. CDR3 DNA: TGTGCCAGCAGCTCCCAGGCCCCGGGACAGAGCACAGATACGCAGTATTTT. Its protein is CASSSQAPGQSTDTQYF. The complete variable domain, with remaining parts taken from reference TRBV7-2 and TRBJ2-3, reads GAGVSQSPSNKVTEKGKDVELRCDPISGHTALYWYRQSLGQGLEFLIYFQGNSAPDKSGLPSDRFSAERTGGSVSTLTIQRTQQEDSAVYLCASSSQAPGQSTDTQYFGPGTRLTVL.

The chain employs TRBV10-3 and TRBJ2-6, with a weak D call TRBD1 (5 bases). This CDR3 comprises 16 residues. Trimming shortened V by 0 bases and J by 1 base, and 7 bases separated the two germline ends. Germline-derived CDR1 and CDR2 are ENHRY and SYGVKD. The CDR3 nucleotides read TGTGCCATCAGTGAGTCGGCAGGGTCTGGGGCCAACGTCCTGACTTTC. This encodes CAISESAGSGANVLTF.

This clone was observed a few times. The chain couples TRBV29-1 to TRBJ1-2; 8 bases match TRBD1. CDR3 length: 13 residues. V shed 2 bases and J 8 bases; nucleotides not matched to a gene: 7. Germline CDR1 and CDR2: SQVTM and ANQGSEA. CDR3 bases: TGCAGCGTTGAACGAACCAGGGGGCTGGGCTACACCTTC. Translating it yields CSVERTRGLGYTF. The variable domain in full, with the rest retrieved from reference TRBV29-1 and TRBJ1-2, is SAVISQKPSRDICQRGTSLTIQCQVDSQVTMMFWYRQQPGQSLTLIATANQGSEATYESGFVIDKFPISRPNLTFSTLTVSNMSPEDSSIYLCSVERTRGLGYTFGSGTRLTVV.

The rearrangement uses TRBV7-2 and TRBJ1-2; the match to TRBD1 covers 10 bases. With V trimmed by 3 bases and J by 8 bases, 9 bases remained unmatched. The germline gives CDR1 SGHTA, CDR2 FQGNSA. The CDR3 is 15 residues long. DNA of the CDR3: TGTGCCAGCAGCTTCTCATCGGGACAGGGGCTCGGCTACACCTTC. Protein product: CASSFSSGQGLGYTF.

V and J are TRBV28 and TRBJ2-7, with a possible D match to TRBD2 (6 bases). Trimming took off 6 bases at V and 6 bases at J, with 21 bases between the two ends. Looked up from germline, CDR1 is MDHEN and CDR2 is SYDVKM. The CDR3 consists of 15 residues. Written as DNA, the CDR3 is TGTGCCAGCAGGGCCGGGGGAGGACTAAGCAGCGAGCAGTACGTC. Amino acids: CASRAGGGLSSEQYV.

The chain is built from TRBV5-4 and TRBJ2-1; tentative D call: TRBD2 (5 bases). CDR3 length: 12 residues. Per the germline V gene, CDR1 is SGHNT and CDR2 is YYREEE (reference sequence). Trimming removed 7 bases from V and 7 bases from J, with 12 bases in between. CDR3 residues: CASSTSFNEQFF. The CDR3, as DNA: TGTGCCAGCTCCACTAGTTTTAATGAGCAGTTCTTC.

The chain uses TRBV10-1 and TRBJ2-1, with D unclear. The V gene's germline CDR1 is WNHNN and CDR2 SYGVQD (reference sequence). The CDR3 has 14 amino acids. Trimming removed 2 bases at V and 6 bases at J, with 11 bases between. The CDR3 nucleotides are TGCGCCAGCAGTGAGAGAGGAGTCCTCAATGAGCAGTTCTTC. Its protein is CASSERGVLNEQFF.

The CDR3 region has the DNA TGCGCCGCTGCGGGGCCCGGGGAGACCCAGTACTTC. Its protein product is CAAAGPGETQYF. The chain employs TRBV10-2 and TRBJ2-5; maybe TRBD2 (6 bases). Per the germline V gene, CDR1 is WSHSY and CDR2 is SAAADI. The CDR3 totals 12 residues. Trimming left V 11 bases short and J 5 bases short, with 15 bases between.